This T cell receptor (beta chain) is drawn from a study of blood T cell repertoires in COVID-19. Study-level information: Researchers got acute and convalescent COVID-19 samples from the United States, Italy and Spain. PBMCs, B-cell-depleted T cells, or T cells were the source of the cDNA or gDNA that made up the material.

In the authors' workflow: How many nucleated cells were present was estimated from reference gene primer amplification. Data came from immunoSEQ multiplex PCR; TCRdb stores just in-frame clones and leaves some out. V and J calls plus clone size are reproduced from that table; the DNA served to infer D and trimming. The sample contains more than 150,000 clones, 85% to 90% of which appear only once. This CDR3 has 13 amino acids. Germline V gene sequence: CDR1 SGHTA, CDR2 FQGTGA. Trimming at V came to 5 bases and at J to 3 bases, leaving 3 bases not matched to a gene. This receptor was identified in a woman in her thirties or forties with acute or convalescent COVID-19. The chain carries TRBV7-3 and TRBJ2-5; 7 nucleotides line up with TRBD1. Sequencing used peripheral blood. In DNA, the CDR3 is TGTGCCAGCAGCGCGACAGGGAAAGAGACCCAGTACTTC. Its translation is CASSATGKETQYF.